This T cell receptor (beta chain) was sequenced during a study of shared clonotypes between healthy human individuals. The overall study: Every donor yielded three CD4 naive, three CD4 memory, two CD8 naive and one CD8 memory plate. Broader study findings: Four donors had roughly 5% of their naive CD4 clonotypes in common.

Donors, healthy HIV-negative adults, lacked recent acute infections or vaccinations. The CDR3 loop spans 14 amino acids. Germline values: CDR1 KGHSH, CDR2 LQKENI. J lost 5 bases, V lost 3 bases, and 6 bases had no gene match. About this clone itself: No antigen is known for it.

Replicate PCRs for sorted subsets used about 200 ng DNA; this equaled 25,000 to 35,000 T cell genomes. Sequencing used immunoSEQ multiplex PCR; TCRdb keeps in-frame clones, though not all of them. The data contain roughly 2.2 million clones, roughly 93% of them singletons. The clonotype comes from a man younger than 30 in good health. Some clones in this sample may be carry-over from other donors' samples. The rearrangement uses TRBV18 and TRBJ2-5, with 7 nucleotides matching TRBD1. Source material: naive CD4+ T cells from PBMCs. Subset given: CD45RA+ positively selected. DNA of the CDR3: TGTGCCAGCTCACCGGGACAGACCCGGGAGACCCAGTACTTC. This codes for CASSPGQTRETQYF.